These 24 T cell receptor beta chains came from one sample sequenced in a study of CD8 T cells in Susac syndrome. An input of about 0.5 to 1 ug of RNA was subjected to reverse transcription using random hexamers. TCRdb itself ran the immunoSEQ multiplex PCR reads through MiXCR, one entry per CDR3 protein. This table has 140,000 or so distinct CDR3 sequences, approximately 95% appearing once. Sequences were obtained from CD4+ T cells from PBMCs. The receptors were sampled from a human donor with multiple sclerosis.

This rearrangement joins TRBV27 to TRBJ2-7, with D uncertain. The CDR3 spans 12 residues. Trimming stripped 5 bases from V and 5 bases from J, with 10 bases between. The V gene's germline CDR1 is MNHEY and CDR2 SMNVEV (reference sequence). CDR3 sequence: CASSRVVDEQYF. The CDR3 bases are TGTGCCAGCAGTCGGGTTGTCGACGAGCAGTACTTC.

A note on this clonotype: Germline and junction disagree at one end, which may indicate a read error. The chain employs TRBV12-3 or TRBV12-4 and TRBJ2-4; the D is unclear. This CDR3 comprises 11 residues. CDR3 region: CASRSRNSQYF. CDR3 DNA sequence: TGTGCCAGCAGATCCAGAAACAGTCAGTACTTC.

This chain links TRBV20-1 with TRBJ2-2; tentatively, D is TRBD1 or TRBD2 (5 bases each). V lost 6 bases and J 4 bases, leaving 18 bases between the germline ends. The CDR3 has 15 residues. CDR1 is DFQATT, CDR2 SNEGSKA, per germline (reference sequence). The CDR3 region is CSAPEPGRVTGELFF. CDR3 sequence (DNA): TGCAGTGCCCCTGAACCGGGGCGCGTCACCGGGGAGCTGTTTTTT.

Concerning this clonotype: Because the CDR3's place on the DNA is in doubt, the DNA is left out and the CDR3 is given as listed by TCRdb. The V and J genes are TRBV21-1 and TRBJ2-1; the DNA was not compared with TRBD2, the D call given in the table. TRBV21-1 is a listed pseudogene. Inclusive of both ends, the CDR3 amounts to 16 amino acids. CDR3 loop: CASSKVASGSDNEQFF.

This clonotype showed up just a few times. The chain has TRBV29-1 and TRBJ2-7; 7 positions match TRBD1. Germline V CDR1 and CDR2: SQVTM, ANQGSEA. Trimming cost V 4 bases and J 2 bases; bases outside gene matches: 14. This CDR3 is built from 16 residues. For the CDR3, the DNA is TGCAGCGTTGCAGGGGCCTCCGGGACAGAGCCCTACGAGCAGTACTTC. Translation: CSVAGASGTEPYEQYF.

The rearrangement links TRBV29-1 to TRBJ2-1, with TRBD2 matching over 10 bases. The J segment lost 4 bases and the V segment lost 1 base, leaving 10 bases of the junction unmatched. The CDR3 sequence is 17 residues long. Germline CDR1 is SQVTM and CDR2 is ANQGSEA. The CDR3 loop reads CSVEVVFGSGGYNEQFF. CDR3 nucleotides: TGCAGCGTTGAAGTTGTGTTTGGTAGCGGGGGGTACAATGAGCAGTTCTTC.

The chain uses TRBV29-1 and TRBJ2-3; D possibly corresponds to TRBD2 (8 bases). CDR3 length: 16 amino acids. Germline CDR1 and CDR2: SQVTM and ANQGSEA. V was clipped by 7 bases and J by 2 bases, with 22 bases between them. Written as DNA, the CDR3 is TGCAGCGCAGCTGGAGGGGGCGGGGGGTACACAGATACGCAGTATTTT. Translation gives CSAAGGGGGYTDTQYF.

The chain uses TRBV19 and TRBJ1-5; weak D call: TRBD1 (5 bases). Between the trimmed V and J ends, which lost 6 bases and 0 bases, there was a span of 15 bases. Germline V CDR1 and CDR2: LNHDA, SQIVND (reference sequence). The CDR3 is 16 residues long. CDR3 sequence: CASSGRGGFSNQPQHF. DNA of the CDR3: TGTGCCAGTAGCGGCCGGGGGGGGTTTAGCAATCAGCCCCAGCATTTT.

The CDR3 region is CASSVGTSGLTDTQYF. The CDR3 nucleotides are TGTGCCAGCAGCGTAGGGACTAGCGGGCTCACAGATACGCAGTATTTT. The chain has TRBV9 and TRBJ2-3, with TRBD2 matching over 11 bases. Germline V lookup: CDR1 SGDLS, CDR2 YYNGEE. J lost 2 bases, V lost 0 bases, and 2 bases had no gene match. This CDR3 is 16 amino acids long.

The gene calls are TRBV9 and TRBJ1-1; D might be TRBD1 (5 bases). The CDR3 runs 13 residues. Germline CDR1 is SGDLS and CDR2 is YYNGEE. V was shortened by 2 bases and J by 3 bases, with 8 bases between the two germline ends. For the CDR3, the DNA is TGTGCCAGCAGCGTCAGGGCGGACACTGAAGCTTTCTTT. Protein product: CASSVRADTEAFF.

The rearrangement links TRBV20-1 to TRBJ2-7; TRBD1 matches 9 bases. Trimming at V came to 2 bases and at J to 3 bases, leaving 8 bases not matched to a gene. This CDR3 comprises 15 residues. The germline V gene encodes CDR1 DFQATT and CDR2 SNEGSKA (reference sequence). CDR3 sequence (DNA): TGCAGTGCTAGACCCCGGGGACAGGGAATCTACGAGCAGTACTTC. Translated, it gives CSARPRGQGIYEQYF.

J is TRBJ1-2 and V is TRBV3-1, with 9 bases lining up with TRBD1. Germline assignment: CDR1 LGHDT and CDR2 YNNKEL (reference sequence). Germline trimming cut 7 bases from V and 8 bases from J; bases unmatched to any gene: 11. This CDR3 is built from 14 residues. Here the CDR3 DNA reads TGTGCCAGCATCCCTGGGACAGGGACAGGCGGCTACACCTTC. This sequence encodes CASIPGTGTGGYTF.

V usage is TRBV29-1 and J usage is TRBJ2-5; TRBD2 aligns across 7 bases. The CDR3 has 14 amino acids. Germline-derived CDR1 and CDR2 are SQVTM and ANQGSEA. Trimming cost V 8 bases and J 5 bases; bases outside gene matches: 14. CDR3 sequence: CSYEAGVDRETQYF. The CDR3 nucleotides are TGCAGCTATGAGGCGGGGGTGGATCGCGAGACCCAGTACTTC.

The V and J genes are TRBV4-1 and TRBJ2-2; 8 bases match TRBD1. This CDR3 has 17 amino acids. The junction had 3 bases not matched to a gene; V was cut back by 0 bases and J by 0 bases. Per the germline V gene, CDR1 is MGHRA and CDR2 is YSYEKL. The CDR3 nucleotides read TGCGCCAGCAGCCAAGATATGACAGGGGCGAACACCGGGGAGCTGTTTTTT. Residues: CASSQDMTGANTGELFF.

The V gene is TRBV7-2, the J gene TRBJ1-1; 7 bases are a match to TRBD1. The CDR3 consists of 15 residues. Trimming at V came to 4 bases and at J to 0 bases, leaving 5 bases not matched to a gene. The germline V gene has CDR1 SGHTA and CDR2 FQGNSA. The CDR3 DNA reads TGTGCCAGCAGCTCCCAGACAGGGATGAACACTGAAGCTTTCTTT. Protein: CASSSQTGMNTEAFF.

This rearrangement joins TRBV5-5 to TRBJ2-1, with D tentatively TRBD1 (5 bases). Germline V lookup: CDR1 SGHKS, CDR2 YYEKEE (reference sequence). The V and J ends lost 0 bases and 6 bases respectively, with 10 bases between them. This CDR3 is built from 14 residues. The CDR3 coding sequence is TGTGCCAGCAGCTTGGGGGGCCCGGTCAATGAGCAGTTCTTC. It yields the protein CASSLGGPVNEQFF.

This chain links TRBV9 with TRBJ2-1; 8 bases fit TRBD2. V lost 1 base to trimming and J lost 3 bases; unmatched junction nucleotides: 3. This CDR3 is built from 15 residues. Germline V gene sequence: CDR1 SGDLS, CDR2 YYNGEE. CDR3 coding DNA: TGTGCCAGCAGCGTAAGCGGGAGAGTCTACAATGAGCAGTTCTTC. Encoded protein: CASSVSGRVYNEQFF.

This sequence joins TRBV5-8 and TRBJ1-1, with D maybe TRBD1 (5 bases). V shed 0 bases and J shed 1 base, with 10 bases lying between them. Germline loops: CDR1 SGHTS, CDR2 YDEGEE. The CDR3 is made up of 15 amino acids. Here the CDR3 DNA reads TGTGCCAGCAGCTTGGATTCAGGGTGGAACACTGAAGCTTTCTTT. Its protein product is CASSLDSGWNTEAFF.

This chain connects TRBV11-2 to TRBJ2-7; possible D gene TRBD1, 6 bases. The V end was cut by 1 base, the J end by 7 bases, with 20 bases between. This CDR3 contains 16 residues. Germline CDR1 SGHAT, CDR2 FQNNGV. CDR3 coding DNA: TGTGCCAGCAGCTTAGCGCAGGGGCCCATATACGGAGAGCAGTACTTC. Protein product: CASSLAQGPIYGEQYF.

The V call is TRBV29-1, the J call TRBJ2-1; tentatively, D is TRBD2 (6 bases). This CDR3 spans 16 amino acids. Trimming took off 3 bases at V and 9 bases at J, with 24 bases between the two ends. The germline gives CDR1 SQVTM, CDR2 ANQGSEA. The CDR3 spells CSVDITLKGLEGEQFF. DNA of the CDR3: TGCAGCGTTGACATCACTCTGAAGGGACTTGAGGGTGAGCAGTTCTTC.

This clonotype was counted once. The genes are TRBV6-1 and TRBJ2-3, with 8 bases fitting TRBD2. CDR3 length equals 17 residues. J was trimmed by 2 bases and V by 8 bases; bases with no gene match: 15. From germline, CDR1 is MNHNS and CDR2 SASEGT. In DNA form, the CDR3 reads TGTGCCAGCCGTGCGGGGGGTACCTCAACCCCCACAGATACGCAGTATTTT. Protein: CASRAGGTSTPTDTQYF.

This rearrangement joins TRBV29-1 to TRBJ2-5; no firm D call. The germline gives CDR1 SQVTM, CDR2 ANQGSEA. CDR3 length: 12 residues. Trimming removed 4 bases at V and 4 bases at J, with 10 bases between. The CDR3 DNA sequence: TGCAGCGTTGTAACCCTGAGAGAGACCCAGTACTTC. It encodes CSVVTLRETQYF.

There are a few counts of this clonotype. This chain connects TRBV12-3 or TRBV12-4 to TRBJ1-1; TRBD1 might be the D (6 bases). The V gene lost 8 bases and the J gene lost 2 bases, with 12 bases spanning the gap. There are 13 residues in the CDR3. The CDR3 coding sequence is TGTGCCAGCTCCCTGACAGGAAACACTGAAGCTTTCTTT. Encoded protein: CASSLTGNTEAFF.

The rearrangement uses TRBV28 and TRBJ1-1; 9 positions match TRBD1. The trim removed 5 bases at V and 7 bases at J, leaving 11 bases unmatched. This CDR3 is built from 15 residues. Germline CDR1 is MDHEN and CDR2 is SYDVKM. CDR3 protein: CASSPQGAGVIEAFF. For the CDR3, the DNA is TGTGCCAGCAGTCCACAGGGGGCTGGGGTAATTGAAGCTTTCTTT.